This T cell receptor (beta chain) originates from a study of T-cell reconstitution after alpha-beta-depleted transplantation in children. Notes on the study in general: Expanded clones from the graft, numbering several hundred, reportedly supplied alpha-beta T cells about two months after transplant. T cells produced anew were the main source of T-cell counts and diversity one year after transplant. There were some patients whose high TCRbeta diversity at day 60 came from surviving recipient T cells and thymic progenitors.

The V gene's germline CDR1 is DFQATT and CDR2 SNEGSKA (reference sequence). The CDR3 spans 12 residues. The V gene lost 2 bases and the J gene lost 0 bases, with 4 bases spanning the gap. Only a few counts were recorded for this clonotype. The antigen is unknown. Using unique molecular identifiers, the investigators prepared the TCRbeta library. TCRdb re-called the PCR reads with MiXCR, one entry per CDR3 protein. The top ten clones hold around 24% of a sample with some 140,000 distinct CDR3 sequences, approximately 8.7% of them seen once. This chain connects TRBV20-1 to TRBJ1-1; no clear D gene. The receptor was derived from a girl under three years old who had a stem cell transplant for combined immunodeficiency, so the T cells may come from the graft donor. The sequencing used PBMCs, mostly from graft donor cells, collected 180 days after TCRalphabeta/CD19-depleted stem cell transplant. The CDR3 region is CSARHLNTEAFF. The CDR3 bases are TGCAGTGCTAGACACTTGAACACTGAAGCTTTCTTT.